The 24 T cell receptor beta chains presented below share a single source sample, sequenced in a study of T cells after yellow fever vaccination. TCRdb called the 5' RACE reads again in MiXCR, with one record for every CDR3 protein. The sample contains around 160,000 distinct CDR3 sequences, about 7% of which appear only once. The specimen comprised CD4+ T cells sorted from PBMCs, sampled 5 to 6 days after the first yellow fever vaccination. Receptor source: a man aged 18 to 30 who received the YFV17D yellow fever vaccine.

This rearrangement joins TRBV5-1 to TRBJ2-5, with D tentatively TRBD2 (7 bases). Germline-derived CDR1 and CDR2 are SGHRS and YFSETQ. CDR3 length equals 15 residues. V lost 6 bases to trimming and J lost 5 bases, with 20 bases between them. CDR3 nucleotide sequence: TGCGCCAGCAACCCTGGGAGGGGGGGGGCCGAGACCCAGTACTTC. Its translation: CASNPGRGGAETQYF.

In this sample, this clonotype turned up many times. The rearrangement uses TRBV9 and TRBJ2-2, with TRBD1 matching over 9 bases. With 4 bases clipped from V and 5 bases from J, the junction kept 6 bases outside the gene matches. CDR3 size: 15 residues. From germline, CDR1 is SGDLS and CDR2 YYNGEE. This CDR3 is CASSPRQGVTGELFF. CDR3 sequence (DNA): TGTGCCAGCAGCCCGAGACAGGGGGTTACCGGGGAGCTGTTTTTT. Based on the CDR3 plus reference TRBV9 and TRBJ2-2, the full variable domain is DSGVTQTPKHLITATGQRVTLRCSPRSGDLSVYWYQQSLDQGLQFLIQYYNGEERAKGNILERFSAQQFPDLHSELNLSSLELGDSALYFCASSPRQGVTGELFFGEGSRLTVL.

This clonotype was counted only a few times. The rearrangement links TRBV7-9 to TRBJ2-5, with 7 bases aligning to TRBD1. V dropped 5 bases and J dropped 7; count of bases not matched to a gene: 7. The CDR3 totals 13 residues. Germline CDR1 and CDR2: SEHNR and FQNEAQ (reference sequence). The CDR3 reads CASSPGGRATQYF. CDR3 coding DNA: TGTGCCAGCAGCCCAGGGGGTCGTGCGACCCAGTACTTC.

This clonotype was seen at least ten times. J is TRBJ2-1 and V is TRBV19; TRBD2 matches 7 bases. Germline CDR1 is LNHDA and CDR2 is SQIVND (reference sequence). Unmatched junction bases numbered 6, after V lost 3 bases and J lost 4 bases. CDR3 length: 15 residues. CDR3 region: CASSIERGRYNEQFF. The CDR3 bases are TGTGCCAGTAGTATCGAGCGGGGCAGGTACAATGAGCAGTTCTTC.

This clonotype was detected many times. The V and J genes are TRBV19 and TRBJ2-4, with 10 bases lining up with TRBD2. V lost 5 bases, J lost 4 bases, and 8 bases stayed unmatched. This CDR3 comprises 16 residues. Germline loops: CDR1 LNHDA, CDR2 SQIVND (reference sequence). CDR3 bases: TGTGCCAGTAGTGCCGGACTAGCGGACTCTAAAAACATTCAGTACTTC. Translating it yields CASSAGLADSKNIQYF.

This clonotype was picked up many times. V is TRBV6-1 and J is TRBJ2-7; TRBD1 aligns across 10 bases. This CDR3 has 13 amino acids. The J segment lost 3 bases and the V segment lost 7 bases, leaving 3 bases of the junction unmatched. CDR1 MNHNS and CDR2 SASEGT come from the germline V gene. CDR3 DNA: TGTGCCAGCACCCGGACAGGGGGCTACGAGCAGTACTTC. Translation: CASTRTGGYEQYF.

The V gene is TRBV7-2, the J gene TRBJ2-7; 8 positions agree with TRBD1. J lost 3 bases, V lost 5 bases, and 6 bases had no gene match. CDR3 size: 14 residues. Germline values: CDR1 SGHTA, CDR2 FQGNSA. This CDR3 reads CASSPDRVRYEQYF. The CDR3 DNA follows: TGTGCCAGCAGCCCGGACAGGGTGCGCTACGAGCAGTACTTC.

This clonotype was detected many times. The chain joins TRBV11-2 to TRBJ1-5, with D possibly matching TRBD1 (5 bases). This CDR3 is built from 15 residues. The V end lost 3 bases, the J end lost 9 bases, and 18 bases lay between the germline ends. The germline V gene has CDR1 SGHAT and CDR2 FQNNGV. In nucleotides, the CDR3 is TGTGCCAGCAGCTTGGCGGGGGGGTTCCAGTGGCCCCAGCATTTT. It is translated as CASSLAGGFQWPQHF. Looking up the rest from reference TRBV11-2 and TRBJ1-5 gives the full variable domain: EAGVAQSPRYKIIEKRQSVAFWCNPISGHATLYWYQQILGQGPKLLIQFQNNGVVDDSQLPKDRFSAERLKGVDSTLKIQPAKLEDSAVYLCASSLAGGFQWPQHFGDGTRLSIL.

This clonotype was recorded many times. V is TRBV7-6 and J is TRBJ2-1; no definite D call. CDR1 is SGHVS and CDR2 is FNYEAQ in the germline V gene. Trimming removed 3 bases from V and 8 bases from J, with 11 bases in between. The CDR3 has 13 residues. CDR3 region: CASSFGPMDEQFF. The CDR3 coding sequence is TGTGCCAGCAGCTTTGGCCCGATGGATGAGCAGTTCTTC.

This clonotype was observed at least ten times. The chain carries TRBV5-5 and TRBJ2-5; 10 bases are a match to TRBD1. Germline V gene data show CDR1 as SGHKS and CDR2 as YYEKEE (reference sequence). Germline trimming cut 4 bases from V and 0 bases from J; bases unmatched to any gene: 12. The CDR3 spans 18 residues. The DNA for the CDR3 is TGTGCCAGCAGCCTGGACAGGGGGAGGACCCTATACCAAGAGACCCAGTACTTC. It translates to CASSLDRGRTLYQETQYF.

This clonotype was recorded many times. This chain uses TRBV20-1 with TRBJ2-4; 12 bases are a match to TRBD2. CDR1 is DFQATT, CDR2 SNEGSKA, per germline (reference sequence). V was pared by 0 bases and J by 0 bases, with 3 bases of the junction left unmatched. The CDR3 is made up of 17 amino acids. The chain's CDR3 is CSARDLAGGEAKNIQYF. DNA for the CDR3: TGCAGTGCTAGAGATCTAGCGGGGGGGGAAGCCAAAAACATTCAGTACTTC.

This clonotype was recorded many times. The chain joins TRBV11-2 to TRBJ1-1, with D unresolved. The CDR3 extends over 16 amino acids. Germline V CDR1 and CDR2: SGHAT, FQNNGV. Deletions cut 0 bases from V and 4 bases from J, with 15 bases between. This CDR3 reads CASSLDQLGSLTEAFF. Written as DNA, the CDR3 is TGTGCCAGCAGCTTAGATCAATTAGGGAGTCTCACTGAAGCTTTCTTT.

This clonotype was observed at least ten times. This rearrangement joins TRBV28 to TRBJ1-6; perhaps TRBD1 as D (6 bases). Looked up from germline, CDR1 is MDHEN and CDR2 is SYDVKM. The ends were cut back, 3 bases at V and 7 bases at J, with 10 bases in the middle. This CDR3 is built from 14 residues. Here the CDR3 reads CASSFPGANSPLHF. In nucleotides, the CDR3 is TGTGCCAGCAGTTTCCCGGGGGCAAATTCACCCCTCCACTTT.

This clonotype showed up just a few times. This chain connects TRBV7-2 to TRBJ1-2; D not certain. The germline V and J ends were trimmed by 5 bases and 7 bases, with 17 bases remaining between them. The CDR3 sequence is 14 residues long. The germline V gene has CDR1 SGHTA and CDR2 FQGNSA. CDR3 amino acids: CASSPTPGFSGYTF. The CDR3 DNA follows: TGTGCCAGCAGCCCAACCCCGGGGTTTTCTGGCTACACCTTC.

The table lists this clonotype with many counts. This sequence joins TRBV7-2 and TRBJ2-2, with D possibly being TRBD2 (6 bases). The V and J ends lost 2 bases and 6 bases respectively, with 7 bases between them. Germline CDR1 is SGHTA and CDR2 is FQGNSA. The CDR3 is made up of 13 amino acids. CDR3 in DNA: TGTGCCAGCAGCTTATGGGGGGCCGGGGAGCTGTTTTTT. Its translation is CASSLWGAGELFF.

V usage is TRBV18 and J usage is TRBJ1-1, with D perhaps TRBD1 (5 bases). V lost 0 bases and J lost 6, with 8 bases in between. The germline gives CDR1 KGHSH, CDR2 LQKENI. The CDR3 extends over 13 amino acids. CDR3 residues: CASSPPPGAEAFF. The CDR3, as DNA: TGTGCCAGCTCACCACCCCCGGGGGCTGAAGCTTTCTTT.

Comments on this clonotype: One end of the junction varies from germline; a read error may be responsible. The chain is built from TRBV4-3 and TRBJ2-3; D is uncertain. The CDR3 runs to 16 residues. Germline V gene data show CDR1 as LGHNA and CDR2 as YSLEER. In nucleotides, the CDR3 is TGCGACAGCAGCCAAGCACCACAGTTAAGCACAGATACGCAGTATTTT. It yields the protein CDSSQAPQLSTDTQYF.

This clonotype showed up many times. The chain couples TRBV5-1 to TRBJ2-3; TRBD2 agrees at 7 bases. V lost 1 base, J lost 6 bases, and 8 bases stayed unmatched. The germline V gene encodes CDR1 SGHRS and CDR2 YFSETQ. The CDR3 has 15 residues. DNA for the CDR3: TGCGCCAGCAGCTTGTGGCGGACTAGTTCGGATACGCAGTATTTT. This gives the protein CASSLWRTSSDTQYF.

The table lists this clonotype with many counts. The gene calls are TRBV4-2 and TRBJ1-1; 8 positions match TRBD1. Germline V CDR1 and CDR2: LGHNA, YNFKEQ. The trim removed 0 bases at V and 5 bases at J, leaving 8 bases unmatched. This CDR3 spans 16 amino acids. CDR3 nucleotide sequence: TGTGCCAGCAGCCAAGATCACGACAGGGGCGGTACTGAAGCTTTCTTT. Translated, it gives CASSQDHDRGGTEAFF.

The DNA for the CDR3 is TGTGCCAGCAGCGTACGAGTGGGACAAGAGACCCAGTACTTC. This gives the protein CASSVRVGQETQYF. V and J are TRBV9 and TRBJ2-5; D is ambiguous. Looked up from germline, CDR1 is SGDLS and CDR2 is YYNGEE. The CDR3 is 14 amino acids. V lost 1 base, J lost 2 bases, and 9 bases lay in between.

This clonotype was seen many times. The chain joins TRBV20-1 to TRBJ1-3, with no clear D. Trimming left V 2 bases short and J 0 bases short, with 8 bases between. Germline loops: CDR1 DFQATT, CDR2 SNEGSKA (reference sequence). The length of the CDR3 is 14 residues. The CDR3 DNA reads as TGCAGTGCTAGACGGGAGAGCTCTGGAAACACCATATATTTT. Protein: CSARRESSGNTIYF.

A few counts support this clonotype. The CDR3 reads CASSLEGSATEQYF. CDR3 in DNA: TGTGCCAGCAGCTTAGAGGGGTCGGCTACCGAGCAGTACTTC. This chain uses TRBV11-1 with TRBJ2-7; TRBD1 is a possible D gene (5 bases). The CDR3 sequence is 14 residues long. V was clipped by 1 base and J by 6 bases, with 13 bases between them. From germline, CDR1 is SGHAT and CDR2 FQDESV (reference sequence).

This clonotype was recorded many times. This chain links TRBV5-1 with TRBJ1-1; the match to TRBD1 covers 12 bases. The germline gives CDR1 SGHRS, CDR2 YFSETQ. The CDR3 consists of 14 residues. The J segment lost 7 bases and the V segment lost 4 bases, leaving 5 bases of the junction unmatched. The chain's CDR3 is CASSGDRGLGEAFF. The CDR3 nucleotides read TGCGCCAGCAGCGGGGACAGGGGGCTGGGTGAAGCTTTCTTT. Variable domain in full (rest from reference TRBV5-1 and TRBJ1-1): KAGVTQTPRYLIKTRGQQVTLSCSPISGHRSVSWYQQTPGQGLQFLFEYFSETQRNKGNFPGRFSGRQFSNSRSEMNVSTLELGDSALYLCASSGDRGLGEAFFGQGTRLTVV.

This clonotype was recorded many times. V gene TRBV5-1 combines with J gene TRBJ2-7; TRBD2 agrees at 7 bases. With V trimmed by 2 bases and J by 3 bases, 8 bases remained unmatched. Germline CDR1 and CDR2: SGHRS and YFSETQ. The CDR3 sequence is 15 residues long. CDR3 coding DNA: TGCGCCAGCAGCTTTCTAACGGGGGGAGGCTACGAGCAGTACTTC. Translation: CASSFLTGGGYEQYF.